The 5 T cell receptor beta chains below come from one sample, sequenced in a study of blood T cells in healthy people across ages. PCR was performed a second time for about 7 to 12 cycles using a sample-barcoded 5' primer and a J-beta primer mix. MiXCR was run by TCRdb on the 5' RACE reads, yielding one entry per CDR3 protein. Of about 690,000 distinct CDR3 sequences listed, around 43% are singletons. The sequencing input was blood. These receptors were obtained from a man older than 75 in good health.

In this sample, this clonotype turned up a few times. The chain uses TRBV6-2 or TRBV6-3 and TRBJ1-2; tentative D call: TRBD1 (5 bases). The V gene lost 7 bases and the J gene lost 0 bases, with 21 bases spanning the gap. CDR1 and CDR2 from the germline V gene are MNHEY and SVGEGT. This CDR3 is built from 17 residues. CDR3 coding DNA: TGTGCCAGCATCGAATCCGGGACCGTTTCCTCTAACTATGGCTACACCTTC. This sequence encodes CASIESGTVSSNYGYTF.

This clonotype was found many times. The V call is TRBV18, the J call TRBJ2-1; 10 bases are a match to TRBD2. The CDR3 totals 16 residues. J was trimmed by 4 bases and V by 6 bases; bases with no gene match: 9. Germline loops: CDR1 KGHSH, CDR2 LQKENI. CDR3 in DNA: TGTGCCAGCTCGGGCCTCGGGACTAGCGTTTACAATGAGCAGTTCTTC. Amino acids: CASSGLGTSVYNEQFF. Complete variable domain (other parts from reference TRBV18 and TRBJ2-1): NAGVMQNPRHLVRRRGQEARLRCSPMKGHSHVYWYRQLPEEGLKFMVYLQKENIIDESGMPKERFSAEFPKEGPSILRIQQVVRGDSAAYFCASSGLGTSVYNEQFFGPGTRLTVL.

This clonotype came up once. The chain is built from TRBV7-2 and TRBJ2-4, with D perhaps TRBD2 (6 bases). CDR1 and CDR2 (germline): SGHTA, FQGNSA. Deletions cut 4 bases from V and 9 bases from J, with 25 bases between. The CDR3 runs to 17 residues. CDR3 residues: CASSSDAGIGLEPIQYF. CDR3 coding DNA: TGTGCCAGCAGCTCGGACGCGGGGATAGGCCTAGAACCCATTCAGTACTTC.

This clonotype was counted only a few times. The chain links TRBV6-2 or TRBV6-3 to TRBJ2-1; D is ambiguous. Trimming pared 0 bases from V and 5 bases from J, leaving 14 bases between. The CDR3 is made up of 16 amino acids. Germline loops: CDR1 MNHEY, CDR2 SVGEGT. The CDR3 sequence is CASSYSQRQQNNEQFF. In DNA, the CDR3 is TGTGCCAGCAGTTACTCACAGAGACAACAAAACAATGAGCAGTTCTTC.

This clonotype turned up a few times. This chain uses TRBV2 with TRBJ2-1; 7 bases are a match to TRBD2. The germline V gene has CDR1 SNHLY and CDR2 FYNNEI. The CDR3 sequence is 14 residues long. With 8 bases clipped from V and 6 bases from J, the junction kept 10 bases outside the gene matches. The CDR3 sequence is CASGGLSGRNEQFF. DNA of the CDR3: TGTGCCAGCGGGGGACTAAGCGGGCGCAATGAGCAGTTCTTC.